Listed here are 25 T cell receptor beta chains from one sample, sequenced in a study of OX40 agonist ivuxolimab in advanced cancers. TCRdb's table, derived via immunoSEQ multiplex PCR, lists solely in-frame clones and lacks some. In the table there are tens of thousands of clones, 88% of which are singletons. This specimen was CD4+ or CD8+ T cells sorted from blood, taken in a trial of the OX40 agonist ivuxolimab. These receptors all stem from an adult with an advanced solid tumor such as melanoma, head and neck, liver or kidney cancer.

The chain joins TRBV28 to TRBJ1-2; D unclear. This CDR3 contains 15 residues. V was shortened by 5 bases and J by 4 bases, with 17 bases between the two germline ends. Germline V CDR1 and CDR2: MDHEN, SYDVKM. The CDR3 sequence is CASSTPSDGPYGYTF. CDR3 DNA sequence: TGTGCCAGCAGTACTCCCAGCGACGGTCCCTATGGCTACACCTTC.

The chain is built from TRBV7-6 and TRBJ2-2; D is perhaps TRBD1 (5 bases). The V gene lost 5 bases and the J gene lost 2 bases, with 9 bases spanning the gap. Germline loops: CDR1 SGHVS, CDR2 FNYEAQ. This CDR3 has 14 residues. This chain's CDR3 is CASSQQVNTGELFF. CDR3 nucleotide sequence: TGTGCCAGCAGCCAACAGGTCAACACCGGGGAGCTGTTTTTT.

This chain connects TRBV9 to TRBJ2-2, with D perhaps assigned TRBD1 or TRBD2 (5 bases each). Germline loops: CDR1 SGDLS, CDR2 YYNGEE. Trimming pared 4 bases from V and 8 bases from J, leaving 18 bases between. CDR3 length: 15 residues. This chain's CDR3 is CASSTNEGTPGELFF. The CDR3 bases are TGTGCCAGCAGCACCAACGAGGGGACGCCGGGGGAGCTGTTTTTT.

CDR3 sequence (DNA): TGTGCCTGGAGTGTAGGGGGTTCCACTGAAGCTTTCTTT. Its translation: CAWSVGGSTEAFF. The rearrangement uses TRBV30 and TRBJ1-1; weak D call: TRBD1 (6 bases). This CDR3 contains 13 residues. V was pared by 0 bases and J by 4 bases, with 9 bases between. The germline gives CDR1 GTSNPN, CDR2 SVGIG (reference sequence).

This clone was recorded once. The V call is TRBV28, the J call TRBJ1-2, with D perhaps matching TRBD1 (5 bases). Germline V lookup: CDR1 MDHEN, CDR2 SYDVKM. Trimming stripped 7 bases from V and 0 bases from J, with 12 bases between. This CDR3 spans 14 amino acids. As DNA, the CDR3 is TGTGCCAGCAATTCAGGGAATACTAACTATGGCTACACCTTC. It specifies CASNSGNTNYGYTF.

The CDR3 reads CASSSQLRANTEAFF. CDR3 in DNA: TGTGCCAGTAGTTCCCAACTCCGGGCGAACACTGAAGCTTTCTTT. The chain joins TRBV19 to TRBJ1-1; D is ambiguous. Germline assignment: CDR1 LNHDA and CDR2 SQIVND (reference sequence). Deletions cut 5 bases from V and 1 base from J, with 14 bases between. The CDR3 runs 15 residues.

V gene TRBV30 combines with J gene TRBJ1-3; no definite D call. The CDR3 is 13 amino acids. V lost 5 bases, J lost 0 bases, and 8 bases lay in between. Per germline, CDR1 GTSNPN and CDR2 SVGIG (reference sequence). DNA for the CDR3: TGTGCCTGGTCCCTCGGCTCTGGAAACACCATATATTTT. Translation gives CAWSLGSGNTIYF. Variable domain in full (rest from reference TRBV30 and TRBJ1-3): SQTIHQWPATLVQPVGSPLSLECTVEGTSNPNLYWYRQAAGRGLQLLFYSVGIGQISSEVPQNLSASRPQDRQFILSSKKLLLSDSGFYLCAWSLGSGNTIYFGEGSWLTVV.

The chain employs TRBV12-5 and TRBJ2-7; D uncertain. Trimming took 2 bases from V and 4 from J, leaving 6 bases between them. The CDR3 is 12 amino acids. Looked up from germline, CDR1 is LGHNT and CDR2 is FRNRAP. CDR3 sequence (DNA): TGTGCTAGTGGTTTGTGGGGTTACGAGCAGTACTTC. Encoded protein: CASGLWGYEQYF.

The chain is built from TRBV6-4 and TRBJ2-1; 13 nucleotides match TRBD2. The germline CDR1 and CDR2 sequences are MRHNA and SNTAGT. There are 15 residues in the CDR3. V lost 7 bases and J lost 10; bases outside the gene matches: 10. The CDR3 DNA is TGTGCCAGCAACGGGACTAGCGGGACCACAGGCGAGCAGTTCTTC. Amino acids: CASNGTSGTTGEQFF.

This sequence joins TRBV11-2 and TRBJ1-6; D might be TRBD1 (6 bases). This CDR3 is 15 amino acids long. Germline assignment: CDR1 SGHAT and CDR2 FQNNGV. V was shortened by 0 bases and J by 9 bases, with 12 bases between the two germline ends. This chain's CDR3 is CASSLDTKGVSPLHF. The CDR3 DNA is TGTGCCAGCAGCTTAGATACGAAGGGGGTTTCACCCCTCCACTTT.

The rearrangement joins TRBV6-1 to TRBJ2-1; 7 bases are shared with TRBD2. Looked up from germline, CDR1 is MNHNS and CDR2 is SASEGT. CDR3 length: 15 residues. V trimming: 1 base; J trimming: 5 bases; junction bases outside the gene matches: 5. Here the CDR3 reads CASSEGGGANNEQFF. The CDR3 nucleotides read TGTGCCAGCAGTGAAGGGGGGGGAGCCAACAATGAGCAGTTCTTC.

This sequence joins TRBV6-5 and TRBJ1-3, with TRBD1 matching 7 bases. CDR3 size: 14 residues. CDR1 MNHEY and CDR2 SVGAGI come from the germline V gene. V lost 7 bases to trimming and J lost 0 bases; unmatched junction nucleotides: 3. The CDR3 DNA is TGTGCCAGCAAACAGGGGTACTCTGGAAACACCATATATTTT. Translation: CASKQGYSGNTIYF.

This chain uses TRBV5-5 with TRBJ1-2; 9 nucleotides agree with TRBD1. With 4 bases clipped from V and 2 bases from J, the junction kept 3 bases outside the gene matches. This CDR3 is 14 amino acids long. Germline V gene sequence: CDR1 SGHKS, CDR2 YYEKEE (reference sequence). This CDR3 reads CASSGTGGNYGYTF. CDR3 nucleotides: TGTGCCAGCAGCGGAACAGGGGGCAACTATGGCTACACCTTC.

The CDR3 DNA reads TGTGCCAGCACCTCGGCGTCTCTTACGGGGACTGAAGCTTTCTTT. It codes for CASTSASLTGTEAFF. This chain links TRBV28 with TRBJ1-1; no reliable D call. CDR3 length equals 15 residues. The germline V gene encodes CDR1 MDHEN and CDR2 SYDVKM. V lost 7 bases and J 5 bases, leaving 20 bases between the germline ends.

The CDR3 nucleotides are TGTGCCAGCAGCACACCGGGACATACCTCCTACAATGAGCAGTTCTTC. Translating gives CASSTPGHTSYNEQFF. The V and J genes are TRBV7-2 and TRBJ2-1; maybe TRBD1 (6 bases). V was pared by 5 bases and J by 0 bases, with 14 bases between. This CDR3 is 16 amino acids long. The germline V gene has CDR1 SGHTA and CDR2 FQGNSA. Full variable domain (outside the CDR3, taken from reference TRBV7-2 and TRBJ2-1): GAGVSQSPSNKVTEKGKDVELRCDPISGHTALYWYRQSLGQGLEFLIYFQGNSAPDKSGLPSDRFSAERTGGSVSTLTIQRTQQEDSAVYLCASSTPGHTSYNEQFFGPGTRLTVL.

J is TRBJ1-1 and V is TRBV7-1; D perhaps matches TRBD1 (6 bases). TRBV7-1 carries the ORF label, with uncertain function. The CDR3 has 14 amino acids. Between the trimmed V and J ends, which lost 8 bases and 2 bases, there was a span of 15 bases. The CDR3 sequence is CASQGQQLNTEAFF. CDR3 DNA sequence: TGTGCCAGCCAAGGACAGCAATTAAACACTGAAGCTTTCTTT.

This sequence joins TRBV30 and TRBJ1-1; D uncertain. Per germline, CDR1 GTSNPN and CDR2 SVGIG (reference sequence). V shed 3 bases and J shed 4 bases, with 21 bases lying between them. The CDR3 has 16 residues. The CDR3 bases are TGTGCCTGGAGCCACGCCTATAGCGGCACTGGCACTGAAGCTTTCTTT. This encodes CAWSHAYSGTGTEAFF.

A single count supports this clone. The chain employs TRBV7-9 and TRBJ2-1; D gene ambiguous. Germline V gene lookup returns CDR1 SEHNR and CDR2 FQNEAQ (reference sequence). The CDR3 has 15 amino acids. Trimming stripped 2 bases from V and 1 base from J, with 9 bases between. This CDR3 reads CASSLLSSSYNEQFF. CDR3 in DNA: TGTGCCAGCAGCTTATTGTCCAGTTCCTACAATGAGCAGTTCTTC.

This clone was picked up a small number of times. J is TRBJ1-6 and V is TRBV19; D is ambiguous. This CDR3 has 16 amino acids. Trimming took off 3 bases at V and 7 bases at J, with 16 bases between the two ends. Germline-derived CDR1 and CDR2 are LNHDA and SQIVND (reference sequence). The CDR3 DNA sequence: TGTGCCAGTAGTATTCTCGGTGCGATGGGGAATTCACCCCTCCACTTT. It codes for CASSILGAMGNSPLHF.

The J gene is TRBJ2-3, the V gene TRBV9; perhaps TRBD1 as D (6 bases). This CDR3 is built from 15 residues. Germline CDR1 is SGDLS and CDR2 is YYNGEE. V lost 4 bases to trimming and J lost 3 bases, with 15 bases between them. CDR3 loop: CASSPRDTSTDTQYF. The CDR3 DNA reads TGTGCCAGCAGCCCCCGGGACACCTCAACAGATACGCAGTATTTT.

The chain recombines TRBV7-7 with TRBJ2-5; no firm D call. Germline assignment: CDR1 SSHAT and CDR2 FNYEAQ (reference sequence). V dropped 0 bases and J dropped 2 bases, with 13 bases sitting between them. The CDR3 consists of 16 residues. As DNA, the CDR3 is TGTGCCAGCAGCTTAGCGCTTTCTAACGGACAAGAGACCCAGTACTTC. Translation gives CASSLALSNGQETQYF. The entire variable domain, with the rest obtained from reference TRBV7-7 and TRBJ2-5, is as follows: GAGVSQSPRYKVTKRGQDVTLRCDPISSHATLYWYQQALGQGPEFLTYFNYEAQPDKSGLPSDRFSAERPEGSISTLTIQRTEQRDSAMYRCASSLALSNGQETQYFGPGTRLLVL.

The chain is built from TRBV7-3 and TRBJ1-1, with D possibly TRBD1 on 5 matching bases. CDR3 length: 14 residues. Germline values: CDR1 SGHTA, CDR2 FQGTGA. V lost 5 bases, J lost 1 base, and 11 bases lay in between. The CDR3 reads CASSQGNWNTEAFF. CDR3 sequence (DNA): TGTGCCAGCAGCCAGGGAAACTGGAACACTGAAGCTTTCTTT.

The V and J genes are TRBV28 and TRBJ1-3; D possibly corresponds to TRBD1 (6 bases). The germline V gene encodes CDR1 MDHEN and CDR2 SYDVKM. This CDR3 is built from 15 residues. Trimming took off 7 bases at V and 0 bases at J, with 13 bases between the two ends. The CDR3 loop is CASTPAGASGNTIYF. The CDR3 region has the DNA TGTGCCAGCACCCCCGCGGGGGCCTCTGGAAACACCATATATTTT.

The V gene is TRBV5-1, the J gene TRBJ2-1; 12 nucleotides match TRBD2. The CDR3 consists of 18 residues. Germline CDR1 reads SGHRS; CDR2 reads YFSETQ. Unmatched junction bases numbered 10, after V lost 1 base and J lost 5 bases. CDR3 bases: TGCGCCAGCAGCTTGACCGGACTAGCGGGGCTTAAAAACAATGAGCAGTTCTTC. This translates into CASSLTGLAGLKNNEQFF.

The chain is built from TRBV9 and TRBJ1-1; D is unresolved. The CDR3 loop spans 18 amino acids. The V end was cut by 0 bases, the J end by 2 bases, with 20 bases between. CDR1 is SGDLS, CDR2 YYNGEE, per germline. The CDR3 nucleotides are TGTGCCAGCAGCGTAGCGGGCAGCCACATAGGGATTAACACTGAAGCTTTCTTT. This sequence encodes CASSVAGSHIGINTEAFF.